Following are 22 T cell receptor beta chains from one sample sequenced in a study of T cell responses to AZD1222 COVID-19 vaccine (dated by TCRdb to about 2021). The library was built by means of the immunoSEQ multiplex PCR assay. TCRdb's version of the immuneACCESS table is confined to in-frame rearrangements and falls short of the full clone set. An unresolved V gene accounts for under half of the shortfall where checked; the remainder is of unknown origin. The sample table contains roughly 150,000 clones; only one count was recorded for 75% to 90% of them. 8% of the sample belongs to the ten largest clones. This sample's time point label indicates: baseline before first vaccination. This specimen consisted of peripheral blood, obtained on day 0 of AZD1222 vaccination. The receptors shown here come from an adult in good health.

The chain has TRBV29-1 and TRBJ2-3; D assignment may be TRBD1 or TRBD2 (6 bases each). Germline V gives CDR1 SQVTM, CDR2 ANQGSEA. V shed 2 bases and J shed 6 bases, with 12 bases lying between them. The CDR3 consists of 13 residues. CDR3 loop: CSVELGGRDTQYF. The CDR3 coding sequence is TGCAGCGTTGAACTTGGGGGGCGGGATACGCAGTATTTT.

The chain uses TRBV28 and TRBJ1-1; D is possibly TRBD1 (5 bases). The V end lost 8 bases, the J end lost 4 bases, and 17 bases lay between the germline ends. The germline CDR1 and CDR2 sequences are MDHEN and SYDVKM. This CDR3 region has 14 residues. DNA of the CDR3: TGTGCCAGCGCGGGAGTGGGGGAGGTCACTGAAGCTTTCTTT. Translating gives CASAGVGEVTEAFF.

This chain links TRBV7-2 with TRBJ1-5; 7 bases are shared with TRBD1. The CDR3 extends over 14 amino acids. Trimming removed 4 bases from V and 4 bases from J; junction bases left unmatched: 4. The germline CDR1 and CDR2 sequences are SGHTA and FQGNSA. The CDR3 region is CASSSGQQNQPQHF. The CDR3 DNA is TGTGCCAGCAGCTCGGGACAGCAAAATCAGCCCCAGCATTTT.

The chain is built from TRBV3-1 (or the pseudogene TRBV3-2) and TRBJ1-6, with TRBD1 as a possible D gene (5 bases). The ends were cut back, 7 bases at V and 9 bases at J, with 16 bases in the middle. This CDR3 is built from 14 residues. The germline V gene has CDR1 LGHDT and CDR2 YNNKEL (reference sequence). CDR3 residues: CASKPQEGSSPLHF. The CDR3 nucleotides read TGTGCCAGCAAACCCCAAGAGGGGAGTTCACCCCTCCACTTT.

DNA for the CDR3: TGTGCCATCAGTGAGTCGCCTCACTTATACACCGGGGAGCTGTTTTTT. It yields the protein CAISESPHLYTGELFF. The V and J genes are TRBV10-3 and TRBJ2-2; D gene unclear. CDR1 and CDR2 from the germline V gene are ENHRY and SYGVKD. V was trimmed by 0 bases and J by 3 bases, leaving 11 bases between them. This CDR3 has 16 residues.

The rearrangement links TRBV18 to TRBJ1-2, with unresolved D. CDR3 length: 15 residues. The V end was cut by 6 bases, the J end by 2 bases, with 16 bases between. Germline loops: CDR1 KGHSH, CDR2 LQKENI. The CDR3 DNA follows: TGTGCCAGCTCCCCCGGCGCCAGTCTGAACTATGGCTACACCTTC. This gives the protein CASSPGASLNYGYTF.

J is TRBJ2-2 and V is TRBV5-1; tentative D call: TRBD2 (6 bases). The length of the CDR3 is 15 residues. The germline V and J ends were trimmed by 3 bases and 2 bases, with 11 bases remaining between them. Per the germline V gene, CDR1 is SGHRS and CDR2 is YFSETQ. CDR3 DNA sequence: TGCGCCAGCAGCTGGATAGGGACTAACACCGGGGAGCTGTTTTTT. Translating gives CASSWIGTNTGELFF.

The chain couples TRBV9 to TRBJ2-3; D is uncertain. CDR3 length equals 15 residues. Germline-derived CDR1 and CDR2 are SGDLS and YYNGEE. V was cut by 2 bases and J by 2 bases, with 12 bases left in between. The CDR3 loop is CASSVGTHPTDTQYF. CDR3 DNA sequence: TGTGCCAGCAGCGTGGGAACCCACCCCACAGATACGCAGTATTTT.

This clone was picked up one time. The chain carries TRBV4-1 and TRBJ2-1, with 7 nucleotides matching TRBD2. CDR3 length equals 12 residues. Germline-derived CDR1 and CDR2 are MGHRA and YSYEKL. The ends lost 5 bases at V and 7 bases at J; junction bases unmatched: 2. CDR3 residues: CASSLGGNEQFF. The DNA for the CDR3 is TGCGCCAGCAGCTTGGGGGGGAATGAGCAGTTCTTC.

This chain's CDR3 is CASKSSPGPTYEQYF. The CDR3 DNA follows: TGTGCCAGCAAATCCTCGCCGGGACCTACCTACGAGCAGTACTTC. The genes are TRBV27 and TRBJ2-7, with D perhaps assigned TRBD1 or TRBD2 (5 bases each). Trimming shortened V by 7 bases and J by 2 bases, and 18 bases separated the two germline ends. The CDR3 is 15 amino acids. Germline CDR1 and CDR2: MNHEY and SMNVEV (reference sequence).

The count of this clone is one. The chain employs TRBV30 and TRBJ1-5; no clear D. The germline gives CDR1 GTSNPN, CDR2 SVGIG (reference sequence). The V end lost 3 bases, the J end lost 5 bases, and 11 bases lay between the germline ends. The CDR3 is 13 amino acids. The CDR3 loop reads CAWRGGGHQPQHF. The DNA for the CDR3 is TGTGCCTGGAGAGGTGGAGGCCATCAGCCCCAGCATTTT. Full variable domain (remainder filled in from reference TRBV30 and TRBJ1-5): SQTIHQWPATLVQPVGSPLSLECTVEGTSNPNLYWYRQAAGRGLQLLFYSVGIGQISSEVPQNLSASRPQDRQFILSSKKLLLSDSGFYLCAWRGGGHQPQHFGDGTRLSIL.

This clone occurred a few times. Here the CDR3 reads CATSRESGAGADTQYF. The CDR3 DNA reads TGTGCCACCAGCAGAGAAAGTGGAGCCGGGGCAGATACGCAGTATTTT. The gene calls are TRBV15 and TRBJ2-3; D possibly corresponds to TRBD2 (5 bases). V lost 0 bases to trimming and J lost 4 bases, with 14 bases between them. The CDR3 sequence is 16 residues long. Germline CDR1 reads LNHNV; CDR2 reads YYDKDF (reference sequence). Variable domain in full (rest from reference TRBV15 and TRBJ2-3): DAMVIQNPRYQVTQFGKPVTLSCSQTLNHNVMYWYQQKSSQAPKLLFHYYDKDFNNEADTPDNFQSRRPNTSFCFLDIRSPGLGDTAMYLCATSRESGAGADTQYFGPGTRLTVL.

The chain joins TRBV10-3 to TRBJ2-3, with a tentative D call TRBD1 (5 bases). CDR3 length: 15 amino acids. Germline V lookup: CDR1 ENHRY, CDR2 SYGVKD. V gave up 2 bases and J gave up 0 bases, with 9 bases separating them. The CDR3 DNA reads TGTGCCATCAGTGAGGGGGCTCTTAGCACAGATACGCAGTATTTT. It translates to CAISEGALSTDTQYF.

The chain recombines TRBV5-1 with TRBJ2-2; D perhaps matches TRBD2 (5 bases). The CDR3 contains 15 residues. Trimming removed 4 bases from V and 6 bases from J, with 16 bases in between. Per germline, CDR1 SGHRS and CDR2 YFSETQ. Here the CDR3 reads CASSPGSRAAGELFF. The DNA of the CDR3 is TGCGCCAGCAGCCCCGGGTCGCGGGCGGCCGGGGAGCTGTTTTTT.

The chain employs TRBV5-1 and TRBJ2-2; D is undetermined. V gave up 9 bases and J gave up 5 bases, with 2 bases separating them. Germline-derived CDR1 and CDR2 are SGHRS and YFSETQ. CDR3 length: 9 residues. The CDR3 reads CAITGELFF. CDR3 bases: TGCGCCATAACCGGGGAGCTGTTTTTT.

This clone was observed a single time. One end of the junction varies from germline; a read error may be responsible. The rearrangement joins TRBV2 to TRBJ2-3; unclear D gene. The CDR3 spans 12 residues. Germline V gene sequence: CDR1 SNHLY, CDR2 FYNNEI. The CDR3 spells CASREVTDTQYF. The DNA for the CDR3 is TGTGCCAGCAGAGAAGTCACAGATACGCAGTATTTT.

This clone has just one count. V gene TRBV7-6 combines with J gene TRBJ2-3; no definite D call. Trimming cost V 1 base and J 11 bases, with 7 bases left between them. The CDR3 consists of 11 residues. Germline V CDR1 and CDR2: SGHVS, FNYEAQ. CDR3 sequence: CASSLGIRQYF. The CDR3 DNA is TGTGCCAGCAGCTTAGGAATAAGGCAGTATTTT.

Note on this clone: Other nucleotide sequences in the sample specify the same CDR3. The chain uses TRBV13 and TRBJ1-1; no firm D call. Germline V gives CDR1 PRHDT, CDR2 FYEKMQ (reference sequence). Trimming stripped 5 bases from V and 2 bases from J, with 6 bases between. This CDR3 comprises 12 residues. The CDR3 protein is CASSLPNTEAFF. The CDR3 bases are TGTGCCAGCAGCCTTCCAAACACTGAAGCTTTCTTT.

The genes are TRBV5-1 and TRBJ2-7, with TRBD2 as a possible D gene (6 bases). Germline V gives CDR1 SGHRS, CDR2 YFSETQ. V gave up 6 bases and J gave up 2 bases, with 15 bases separating them. The CDR3 is made up of 14 amino acids. CDR3 bases: TGCGCCAGCACCCCGGGCGGGACCACCTACGAGCAGTACTTC. This sequence encodes CASTPGGTTYEQYF.

The V gene is TRBV6-1, the J gene TRBJ2-4; D assignment may be TRBD1 or TRBD2 (10 bases each). The CDR3 is 22 amino acids. CDR1 and CDR2 from the germline V gene are MNHNS and SASEGT. Between the trimmed V and J ends, which lost 2 bases and 8 bases, there was a span of 37 bases. The CDR3 sequence: CASSETGTGEWGLAGVGYIQYF. The CDR3 DNA follows: TGTGCCAGCAGTGAAACCGGGACAGGGGAGTGGGGGCTAGCGGGAGTCGGGTACATTCAGTACTTC.

This clone was detected once. V gene TRBV18 combines with J gene TRBJ2-7; D ambiguous. The CDR3 is made up of 13 amino acids. Trimming took 1 base from V and 5 from J, leaving 9 bases between them. Germline CDR1 and CDR2: KGHSH and LQKENI. CDR3 loop: CASSPQGTNEQYF. CDR3 coding DNA: TGTGCCAGCTCACCACAGGGTACGAACGAGCAGTACTTC.

The CDR3 DNA follows: TGTGCCAGCAGCTCGAGGAGTGCTAATCAGCCCCAGCATTTT. Translated, it gives CASSSRSANQPQHF. V usage is TRBV5-6 and J usage is TRBJ1-5; D is unresolved. Germline V gene sequence: CDR1 SGHDT, CDR2 YYEEEE. Trimming took off 3 bases at V and 4 bases at J, with 11 bases between the two ends. CDR3 size: 14 residues.